This entry lists 17 T cell receptor beta chains sequenced from one sample in a study of blood T cell repertoires in COVID-19. Repertoires were generated with immunoSEQ multiplex PCR, while TCRdb's copy carries only in-frame clones and drops some. The data contain around 87,000 clones, roughly 80% of them seen just once; the ten biggest clones take up roughly 15%. Sequenced material: peripheral blood. The receptor source for this set is a human donor in a cohort sampled during active COVID-19.

This clone was observed a handful of times. The chain uses TRBV11-2 and TRBJ2-3, with 13 bases identical to TRBD2. Germline V gene data show CDR1 as SGHAT and CDR2 as FQNNGV. This CDR3 region has 16 residues. Trimming cost V 5 bases and J 8 bases; bases outside gene matches: 10. The CDR3 loop is CASSATSGGARATQYF. CDR3 in DNA: TGTGCCAGCAGCGCCACTAGCGGGGGGGCAAGAGCTACGCAGTATTTT.

In this sample, this clone turned up once. V is TRBV19 and J is TRBJ2-6; D not certain. The CDR3 extends over 15 amino acids. The germline V gene encodes CDR1 LNHDA and CDR2 SQIVND (reference sequence). V shed 3 bases and J shed 0 bases, with 6 bases lying between them. Written as DNA, the CDR3 is TGTGCCAGTAGTATCGGTAGCTCTGGGGCCAACGTCCTGACTTTC. Translated, it gives CASSIGSSGANVLTF.

Only a few counts were recorded for this clone. The rearrangement uses TRBV25-1 and TRBJ1-2, with 7 bases matching TRBD1. V trimming: 2 bases; J trimming: 5 bases; junction bases outside the gene matches: 11. CDR3 length equals 16 residues. The germline V gene has CDR1 MGHDK and CDR2 SYGVNS. The chain's CDR3 is CASSEIRAGGVYGYTF. For the CDR3, the DNA is TGTGCCAGCAGTGAAATTCGAGCAGGGGGTGTTTATGGCTACACCTTC.

The chain employs TRBV29-1 and TRBJ2-1; 11 nucleotides line up with TRBD2. Germline V gene lookup returns CDR1 SQVTM and CDR2 ANQGSEA. The trim removed 8 bases at V and 5 bases at J, leaving 11 bases unmatched. CDR3 length: 15 residues. In nucleotides, the CDR3 is TGCAGCACCCTGGGAGGGGGACTAGCGGACAATGAGCAGTTCTTC. Protein product: CSTLGGGLADNEQFF.

CDR3 region: CASSEQGASYNSPLHF. The CDR3 DNA sequence: TGTGCCAGCAGTGAACAGGGGGCGAGCTATAATTCACCCCTCCACTTT. The chain uses TRBV2 and TRBJ1-6; 8 bases are a match to TRBD1. This CDR3 comprises 16 residues. Germline V lookup: CDR1 SNHLY, CDR2 FYNNEI. Trimming cost V 2 bases and J 3 bases; bases outside gene matches: 3.

CDR3 region: CASSQDAEAGGEQFF. The DNA for the CDR3 is TGCGCCAGCAGCCAAGACGCCGAGGCCGGCGGTGAGCAGTTCTTC. This chain joins TRBV4-1 and TRBJ2-1; D ambiguous. The V and J ends lost 0 bases and 9 bases respectively, with 15 bases between them. Germline V gene lookup returns CDR1 MGHRA and CDR2 YSYEKL. The CDR3 consists of 15 residues.

The chain is built from TRBV6-5 and TRBJ1-2; 10 bases are shared with TRBD1. The CDR3 is 15 residues long. Germline CDR1 is MNHEY and CDR2 is SVGAGI. V trimming: 6 bases; J trimming: 4 bases; junction bases outside the gene matches: 8. CDR3 loop: CASRSDRGGVYGYTF. The CDR3 region has the DNA TGTGCCAGCAGATCGGACAGGGGGGGAGTCTATGGCTACACCTTC.

The chain combines TRBV7-8 with TRBJ2-2; 7 nucleotides align to TRBD1. Germline CDR1 SGHVS, CDR2 FQNEAQ. The CDR3 is 16 amino acids. Germline trimming cut 1 base from V and 3 bases from J; bases unmatched to any gene: 5. The DNA for the CDR3 is TGTGCCAGCAGCTTAGTAGGGGGCTGGGACACCGGGGAGCTGTTTTTT. Its translation is CASSLVGGWDTGELFF. Full variable domain (missing parts from reference TRBV7-8 and TRBJ2-2): GAGVSQSPRYKVAKRGQDVALRCDPISGHVSLFWYQQALGQGPEFLTYFQNEAQLDKSGLPSDRFFAERPEGSVSTLKIQRTQQEDSAVYLCASSLVGGWDTGELFFGEGSRLTVL.

This chain uses TRBV10-2 with TRBJ2-1; D might be TRBD1 (7 bases). The CDR3 extends over 13 amino acids. Germline V gives CDR1 WSHSY, CDR2 SAAADI. Trimming shortened V by 10 bases and J by 6 bases, and 16 bases separated the two germline ends. CDR3 bases: TGCGCCACCAGAACAGGGGAGGTCAATGAGCAGTTCTTC. It translates to CATRTGEVNEQFF.

V and J are TRBV4-1 and TRBJ2-6; TRBD2 is a possible D gene (5 bases). Trimming left V 4 bases short and J 0 bases short, with 13 bases between. Germline values: CDR1 MGHRA, CDR2 YSYEKL. The CDR3 sequence is 17 residues long. Here the CDR3 reads CASSRGRDTSGANVLTF. CDR3 DNA: TGCGCCAGCAGCCGAGGGAGAGATACCTCTGGGGCCAACGTCCTGACTTTC.

The genes are TRBV11-2 and TRBJ2-1; TRBD2 aligns across 8 bases. J gave up 5 bases and V 5 bases, and 8 bases lay outside the gene matches. CDR3 length equals 15 residues. Germline V gives CDR1 SGHAT, CDR2 FQNNGV. The CDR3 DNA follows: TGTGCCAGCAGCCTTACTAGCGGTCAACACAATGAGCAGTTCTTC. This translates into CASSLTSGQHNEQFF.

This clone was seen only once. The V gene is TRBV10-1, the J gene TRBJ2-1; 12 bases match TRBD1. From germline, CDR1 is WNHNN and CDR2 SYGVQD (reference sequence). With 2 bases clipped from V and 9 bases from J, the junction kept 8 bases outside the gene matches. CDR3 length: 16 amino acids. CDR3 DNA: TGCGCCAGCAGTGAGGTAGGGACAGGGGGCTGGAGTGAGCAGTTCTTC. Protein sequence: CASSEVGTGGWSEQFF.

The gene calls are TRBV4-1 and TRBJ2-1, with TRBD2 matching 10 bases. Germline CDR1 reads MGHRA; CDR2 reads YSYEKL. V shed 4 bases, J shed 4 bases, and the junction held 10 bases outside the gene matches. The length of the CDR3 is 17 residues. The CDR3 protein is CASSRALAGERYNEQFF. CDR3 DNA sequence: TGCGCCAGCAGCCGGGCTCTAGCGGGAGAAAGGTACAATGAGCAGTTCTTC.

This clone came up once. Distinct nucleotide sequences in the sample also encode this CDR3. The chain recombines TRBV7-8 with TRBJ1-5, with TRBD1 matching over 9 bases. Losses at the gene ends were 2 bases for V and 5 bases for J; bases not matched to a gene: 7. Germline V gives CDR1 SGHVS, CDR2 FQNEAQ. This CDR3 has 16 amino acids. Here the CDR3 reads CASSLRGQGGDQPQHF. CDR3 coding DNA: TGTGCCAGCAGCTTAAGGGGACAGGGAGGTGATCAGCCCCAGCATTTT.

This clone was seen a few times. The chain links TRBV28 to TRBJ2-1; 8 bases are a match to TRBD2. This CDR3 spans 14 amino acids. Germline V gives CDR1 MDHEN, CDR2 SYDVKM. With 7 bases clipped from V and 6 bases from J, the junction kept 8 bases outside the gene matches. The CDR3, as DNA: TGTGCCAGCAATCCACCGGGGGGGCGCAATGAGCAGTTCTTC. It yields the protein CASNPPGGRNEQFF.

The chain is built from TRBV6-6 and TRBJ1-5, with D unresolved. The V gene's germline CDR1 is MNHNY and CDR2 SVGAGI (reference sequence). Deletions cut 6 bases from V and 6 bases from J, with 15 bases between. CDR3 size: 14 residues. Here the CDR3 reads CASSLLGRGQPQHF. The CDR3 nucleotides are TGTGCCAGCAGCCTCTTGGGGAGAGGTCAGCCCCAGCATTTT.

The V call is TRBV5-5, the J call TRBJ1-5; TRBD1 matches at 7 bases. Germline-derived CDR1 and CDR2 are SGHKS and YYEKEE (reference sequence). This CDR3 has 16 amino acids. The ends lost 5 bases at V and 3 bases at J; junction bases unmatched: 11. CDR3 region: CASSYQTGSNNQPQHF. CDR3 bases: TGTGCCAGCAGTTACCAGACAGGGTCCAACAATCAGCCCCAGCATTTT. The variable domain in full, completed from reference TRBV5-5 and TRBJ1-5, reads DAGVTQSPTHLIKTRGQQVTLRCSPISGHKSVSWYQQVLGQGPQFIFQYYEKEERGRGNFPDRFSARQFPNYSSELNVNALLLGDSALYLCASSYQTGSNNQPQHFGDGTRLSIL.